The T cell receptor (beta chain) under discussion was sequenced for a study of T cell responses to AZD1222 COVID-19 vaccine. Study-wide context: Second doses that came at about 4 or about 12 weeks were put together. The study's findings and limits: Spike as a whole was targeted by vaccine-associated CD4 TCRs, dominant at 160-218 and 743-854. Reports say nearly half of spike-specific TCRs go after unmutated variant regions. In a largely white British group with more females than males, clonal diversity was possibly underestimated.

This clone was detected only once. The antigen remains undetermined. Using immunoSEQ multiplex PCR, the repertoire was profiled, and TCRdb retains in-frame clones only, with some absent. The sample has about 140,000 clones, 90% to 95% seen once. Germline V CDR1 and CDR2: LNHDA, SQIVND (reference sequence). V was clipped by 7 bases and J by 6 bases, with 10 bases between them. The CDR3 spans 13 residues. The source material was peripheral blood, sampled on day 0 of AZD1222 vaccination. V usage is TRBV19 and J usage is TRBJ1-6; the D gene is possibly TRBD1 (5 bases). This clonotype originated in an adult in good health. CDR3 region: CASKGTVNSPLHF. The DNA of the CDR3 is TGTGCCAGTAAAGGGACGGTTAATTCACCCCTCCACTTT.